One sample yielded the 24 T cell receptor beta chains listed below, sequenced in a study of T cells after yellow fever vaccination. TCRdb recomputed calls from the 5' RACE reads with MiXCR, one row per CDR3 protein. The data show 100,000 to 150,000 distinct CDR3 sequences, approximately 9% seen once. The input for sequencing was CD8+ T cells sorted from PBMCs, taken on the day of the yellow fever booster vaccination. All receptors derive from a man aged 18 to 30 who received the YFV17D yellow fever vaccine.

The chain has TRBV20-1 and TRBJ1-1; 7 nucleotides agree with TRBD1. The CDR3 is 15 residues long. Germline CDR1 DFQATT, CDR2 SNEGSKA (reference sequence). After removal of 0 bases from V and 4 bases from J, the junction contained 8 bases not matched to a gene. The CDR3 sequence: CSARDYRGGGTEAFF. The CDR3 DNA reads as TGCAGTGCTAGAGATTACAGGGGCGGTGGCACTGAAGCTTTCTTT.

The V gene is TRBV12-3 or TRBV12-4, the J gene TRBJ2-1; D gene uncertain. Trimming took off 3 bases at V and 1 base at J, with 7 bases between the two ends. CDR3 length: 14 amino acids. As DNA, the CDR3 is TGTGCCAGCAGTTTTGGTAGTTCCTACAATGAGCAGTTCTTC. Translating it yields CASSFGSSYNEQFF.

This rearrangement joins TRBV4-1 to TRBJ2-7, with D possibly matching TRBD1 (6 bases). Germline CDR1 MGHRA, CDR2 YSYEKL. The CDR3 has 15 amino acids. Trimming pared 0 bases from V and 3 bases from J, leaving 12 bases between. The CDR3 nucleotides read TGCGCCAGCAGCCAAGACCCGACAGGCCTCTACGAGCAGTACGTC. Protein: CASSQDPTGLYEQYV.

This clonotype was detected ten times or more. The chain carries TRBV2 and TRBJ1-1; 8 bases agree with TRBD1. Looked up from germline, CDR1 is SNHLY and CDR2 is FYNNEI. V was pared by 4 bases and J by 1 base, with 2 bases of the junction left unmatched. The CDR3 sequence is 14 residues long. The CDR3 DNA reads TGTGCCAGCAGTGTACAGGGGGAGAACACTGAAGCTTTCTTT. This gives the protein CASSVQGENTEAFF. Filled out from reference TRBV2 and TRBJ1-1, the complete variable domain reads EPEVTQTPSHQVTQMGQEVILRCVPISNHLYFYWYRQILGQKVEFLVSFYNNEISEKSEIFDDQFSVERPDGSNFTLKIRSTKLEDSAMYFCASSVQGENTEAFFGQGTRLTVV.

In its sample, this clonotype was seen a few times. The chain uses TRBV5-1 and TRBJ2-5; TRBD1 agrees at 7 bases. Per germline, CDR1 SGHRS and CDR2 YFSETQ. CDR3 length equals 15 residues. The V gene end was trimmed by 0 bases and the J gene end by 1 base; junction bases not matched to a gene: 3. The CDR3 region is CASSLGRGLQETQYF. In nucleotides, the CDR3 is TGCGCCAGCAGCTTGGGTAGGGGGCTCCAAGAGACCCAGTACTTC.

The chain carries TRBV7-6 and TRBJ1-2, with 7 bases matching TRBD1. V shed 1 base, J shed 2 bases, and the junction held 4 bases outside the gene matches. Germline V gene lookup returns CDR1 SGHVS and CDR2 FNYEAQ. The CDR3 sequence is 15 residues long. CDR3 protein: CASSLEGAGNYGYTF. CDR3 sequence (DNA): TGTGCCAGCAGCTTAGAGGGGGCAGGGAACTATGGCTACACCTTC.

The sample holds a few counts of this clonotype. The gene calls are TRBV5-6 and TRBJ2-1; 10 bases map to TRBD1. The V segment lost 4 bases and the J segment 8 bases; nucleotides outside the gene matches: 9. The CDR3 runs 15 residues. Per germline, CDR1 SGHDT and CDR2 YYEEEE. The CDR3: CASSNTGTGEHEQFF. CDR3 bases: TGTGCCAGCAGCAACACCGGGACAGGGGAACATGAGCAGTTCTTC.

This clonotype occurred a few times. The chain recombines TRBV7-6 with TRBJ1-1; 8 nucleotides agree with TRBD1. Germline assignment: CDR1 SGHVS and CDR2 FNYEAQ. Trimming took 4 bases from V and 3 from J; bases not matched to a gene: 7. CDR3 length: 15 residues. CDR3 sequence: CASSSGQGGDTEAFF. CDR3 DNA: TGTGCCAGCAGCTCCGGACAGGGAGGAGACACTGAAGCTTTCTTT.

This clonotype has only a few counts. The chain couples TRBV27 to TRBJ1-3, with D possibly TRBD1 on 5 matching bases. This CDR3 comprises 12 residues. Germline assignment: CDR1 MNHEY and CDR2 SMNVEV (reference sequence). V was shortened by 6 bases and J by 2 bases, with 5 bases between the two germline ends. The CDR3 region is CASRTAGNTIYF. The CDR3 region has the DNA TGTGCCAGCAGGACAGCTGGAAACACCATATATTTT.

This clonotype was observed a few times. CDR3 coding DNA: TGTGCCAGCAGCTTATGGGGAGCGATCGAAAACACCGGGGAGCTGTTTTTT. It specifies CASSLWGAIENTGELFF. The chain has TRBV7-9 and TRBJ2-2, with a tentative D call TRBD2 (5 bases). Trimming left V 2 bases short and J 2 bases short, with 15 bases between. CDR1 and CDR2 (germline): SEHNR, FQNEAQ (reference sequence). The CDR3 loop spans 17 amino acids.

The V gene is TRBV7-6, the J gene TRBJ1-1, with 8 bases matching TRBD1. CDR3 length equals 13 residues. The junction had 7 bases not matched to a gene; V was cut back by 6 bases and J by 7 bases. Germline V CDR1 and CDR2: SGHVS, FNYEAQ. The CDR3: CASSGQGRGEAFF. The DNA for the CDR3 is TGTGCCAGCAGTGGACAGGGACGGGGTGAAGCTTTCTTT.

J is TRBJ1-2 and V is TRBV7-9, with D unresolved. The CDR3 extends over 14 amino acids. CDR1 is SEHNR and CDR2 is FQNEAQ in the germline V gene (reference sequence). V dropped 4 bases and J dropped 1 base, with 10 bases sitting between them. The CDR3, as DNA: TGTGCCAGCAGCTCCGAACTGGTTAACTATGGCTACACCTTC. Its protein is CASSSELVNYGYTF.

This clonotype was detected only a few times. The chain carries TRBV2 and TRBJ2-2; TRBD1 aligns across 8 bases. Germline V lookup: CDR1 SNHLY, CDR2 FYNNEI. Germline trimming cut 6 bases from V and 2 bases from J; bases unmatched to any gene: 11. This CDR3 comprises 17 residues. CDR3 region: CASSQDRAGKNTGELFF. The CDR3 DNA reads as TGTGCCAGCAGCCAGGACAGGGCGGGGAAAAACACCGGGGAGCTGTTTTTT.

V and J are TRBV7-9 and TRBJ2-3; the D is unclear. V lost 0 bases to trimming and J lost 7 bases, with 8 bases between them. Germline V lookup: CDR1 SEHNR, CDR2 FQNEAQ (reference sequence). The CDR3 covers 13 residues. The CDR3, as DNA: TGTGCCAGCAGCTTAGCTCGTGGGAATACGCAGTATTTT. Residues: CASSLARGNTQYF.

This sequence joins TRBV20-1 and TRBJ2-1, with 14 nucleotides matching TRBD2. This CDR3 contains 16 residues. With 3 bases clipped from V and 8 bases from J, the junction kept 9 bases outside the gene matches. Germline CDR1 and CDR2: DFQATT and SNEGSKA (reference sequence). CDR3 DNA sequence: TGCAGTGCTAGTGAGGTGGGACTAGCGGGAGTCGATGAGCAGTTCTTC. Protein sequence: CSASEVGLAGVDEQFF.

The chain employs TRBV19 and TRBJ2-7; D is perhaps TRBD2 (6 bases). Trimming shortened V by 6 bases and J by 7 bases, and 22 bases separated the two germline ends. The CDR3 is 15 residues long. CDR1 and CDR2 (germline): LNHDA, SQIVND (reference sequence). Written as DNA, the CDR3 is TGTGCCAGTAGCCCTCCCCAGACGTCCGCGGGGGAGCAGTACTTC. Translation: CASSPPQTSAGEQYF.

This clonotype was observed a handful of times. This rearrangement joins TRBV6-5 to TRBJ1-5; D remains unclear. Germline V lookup: CDR1 MNHEY, CDR2 SVGAGI. V lost 2 bases to trimming and J lost 4 bases, with 6 bases between them. The CDR3 totals 13 residues. DNA for the CDR3: TGTGCCAGCAGTTACGCGGGGAATCAGCCCCAGCATTTT. Protein sequence: CASSYAGNQPQHF.

The chain recombines TRBV27 with TRBJ2-2; 13 bases fit TRBD2. The CDR3 is 14 amino acids. Per the germline V gene, CDR1 is MNHEY and CDR2 is SMNVEV (reference sequence). Trimming took 8 bases from V and 10 from J; bases not matched to a gene: 7. CDR3 nucleotides: TGTGCCAGCGGTACGGGACTAGCGGGGTTGGAGCTGTTTTTT. Its translation: CASGTGLAGLELFF.

This clonotype occurred a few times. The V and J genes are TRBV19 and TRBJ2-3; the D call may be TRBD1 or TRBD2 (5 bases each). The CDR3 consists of 12 residues. Germline loops: CDR1 LNHDA, CDR2 SQIVND (reference sequence). With 8 bases removed from V and 0 bases from J, the gap between germline ends came to 6 bases. This CDR3 reads CASGDSTDTQYF. The DNA of the CDR3 is TGTGCCAGTGGGGACAGCACAGATACGCAGTATTTT.

This clonotype has just a few counts. The rearrangement joins TRBV6-1 to TRBJ1-2, with TRBD1 as a possible D gene (6 bases). Trimming took off 0 bases at V and 4 bases at J, with 12 bases between the two ends. The CDR3 is made up of 15 amino acids. CDR1 MNHNS and CDR2 SASEGT come from the germline V gene. This CDR3 is CASSEAPGTFYGYTF. The CDR3 region has the DNA TGTGCCAGCAGTGAAGCCCCAGGGACATTCTATGGCTACACCTTC.

This chain uses TRBV7-3 with TRBJ2-3; the D gene is possibly TRBD1 (6 bases). Germline loops: CDR1 SGHTA, CDR2 FQGTGA. The V gene lost 3 bases and the J gene lost 0 bases, with 7 bases spanning the gap. The CDR3 is 14 amino acids. The CDR3 loop is CASSFTGSTDTQYF. Written as DNA, the CDR3 is TGTGCCAGCAGCTTTACAGGGAGCACAGATACGCAGTATTTT.

This rearrangement joins TRBV12-3 or TRBV12-4 to TRBJ2-3, with D possibly being TRBD1 (5 bases). The V end was cut by 2 bases, the J end by 0 bases, with 12 bases between. The CDR3 is 16 amino acids. The CDR3 region has the DNA TGTGCCAGCAGTTTAAGGGGCAAAGCTAGCACAGATACGCAGTATTTT. Protein product: CASSLRGKASTDTQYF.

This clonotype has only one observation. J is TRBJ2-2 and V is TRBV12-3 or TRBV12-4; the D is unclear. Trimming shortened V by 3 bases and J by 2 bases, and 10 bases separated the two germline ends. The CDR3 is 15 residues long. Here the CDR3 reads CASSFVSTNTGELFF. The CDR3, as DNA: TGTGCCAGCAGTTTTGTGTCGACCAACACCGGGGAGCTGTTTTTT.

In this sample, this clonotype turned up a few times. This chain connects TRBV5-1 to TRBJ1-2; D uncertain. Trimming removed 2 bases at V and 4 bases at J, with 18 bases between. Per the germline V gene, CDR1 is SGHRS and CDR2 is YFSETQ. The CDR3 is made up of 16 amino acids. CDR3 sequence (DNA): TGCGCCAGCAGCTTTTCCCCTGACATCATCCTCTATGGCTACACCTTC. Encoded protein: CASSFSPDIILYGYTF. Drawing the rest from reference TRBV5-1 and TRBJ1-2, the complete variable domain is KAGVTQTPRYLIKTRGQQVTLSCSPISGHRSVSWYQQTPGQGLQFLFEYFSETQRNKGNFPGRFSGRQFSNSRSEMNVSTLELGDSALYLCASSFSPDIILYGYTFGSGTRLTVV.